This TCR beta chain was recovered during a study of blood T cell repertoires in COVID-19. This clone was counted once. TCRdb keeps only in-frame clones here, not all; method: immunoSEQ multiplex PCR. The table lists 130,000 to 150,000 clones, approximately 80% of them singletons. Per germline, CDR1 SGHTA and CDR2 FQGNSA. With 5 bases removed from V and 3 bases from J, the gap between germline ends came to 8 bases. This CDR3 region has 13 residues. The sequence came from a woman older than 75 in a cohort sampled during active or convalescent COVID-19. Sequences were obtained from peripheral blood. The V call is TRBV7-2, the J call TRBJ2-1; D remains unclear. In DNA form, the CDR3 reads TGTGCCAGCAGCACCGGGTTCTACAATGAGCAGTTCTTC. Translation gives CASSTGFYNEQFF.